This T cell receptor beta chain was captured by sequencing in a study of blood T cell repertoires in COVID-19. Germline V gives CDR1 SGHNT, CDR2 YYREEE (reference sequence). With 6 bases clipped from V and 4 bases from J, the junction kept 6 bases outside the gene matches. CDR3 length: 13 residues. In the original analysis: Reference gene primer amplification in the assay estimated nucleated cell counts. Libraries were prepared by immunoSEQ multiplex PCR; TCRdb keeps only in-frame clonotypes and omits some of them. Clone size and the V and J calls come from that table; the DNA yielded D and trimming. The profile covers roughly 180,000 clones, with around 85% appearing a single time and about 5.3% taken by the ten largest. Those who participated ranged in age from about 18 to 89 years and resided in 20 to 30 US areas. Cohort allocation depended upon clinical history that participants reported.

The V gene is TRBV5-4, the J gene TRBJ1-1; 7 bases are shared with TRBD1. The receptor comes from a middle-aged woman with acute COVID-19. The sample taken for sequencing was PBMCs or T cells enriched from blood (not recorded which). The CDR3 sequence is CASTNRGATEAFF. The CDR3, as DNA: TGTGCCAGCACCAACAGGGGTGCCACTGAAGCTTTCTTT.